The rows below give T cell receptor beta chains drawn from one sample of a study of regulatory T cells in long-lasting Graves disease. TCRdb used MiXCR to reprocess the multiplex PCR reads, holding one entry per CDR3 protein. In the table there are under 500,000 distinct CDR3 sequences, around 20% of which are singletons. The starting material was peripheral blood mononuclear cells (PBMCs), obtained when the disease was refractory, from a patient treated with antithyroid drugs. These receptors all stem from a female donor with Graves disease. Each CDR3 is given with its conserved first and last residue. Fields, in order: D gene, J gene, clone size, CDR3 length, V gene, CDR3 DNA, CDR3 protein. A D gene is named only where the DNA matches it firmly. Clone size is not always given. Where it is, it says once, few, many or a class for expanded clones.

.,TRBJ1-2,.,19,TRBV5-4,TGTGCCAGCAGTTACCACCCATCACAGGGCGCCCGACTCCGGAATGGCTACACCTTC,CASSYHPSQGARLRNGYTF
.,TRBJ2-7,.,12,TRBV19,TGTGCCAGTACCAGCCCCCGGAATAAGCAGTACTTC,CASTSPRNKQYF
.,TRBJ1-1,few,15,TRBV5-1,TGCGCCAGCAGCTTGGACAGTGGAATGAACACTGAAGCTTTCTTT,CASSLDSGMNTEAFF
TRBD2,TRBJ2-4,.,15,TRBV5-1,TGCGCCAGCAGGCGAGCGGGAGGAACCAAAAACATTCAGTACTTC,CASRRAGGTKNIQYF
.,TRBJ1-1,.,12,TRBV2,TGTGCCAGCAGTGGACAGGCCCCCCAGGCTTTCTTT,CASSGQAPQAFF
.,TRBJ2-2,.,15,TRBV7-9,TGTGCCAGCAGCTCCGGACATTCGAACACCGGGGAGCTGTTTTTT,CASSSGHSNTGELFF
.,TRBJ1-2,many,13,TRBV5-6,TGTGCCAGCAGCTTGGGGGACGGTTATGGCTACACCTTC,CASSLGDGYGYTF
.,TRBJ1-1,.,15,TRBV20-1,TGCAGTGCTAGAGATCTGGAAAGGGGGGACACTGAAGCTTTCTTT,CSARDLERGDTEAFF
TRBD2,TRBJ2-7,many,15,TRBV6-1,TGTGCCAGCAGGGGGTTAGCGGGAGGGCCAGACGAGCAGTACTTC,CASRGLAGGPDEQYF
TRBD1,TRBJ2-7,many,13,TRBV28,TGTGCCAGTCAAGAGGGGGCGAGCGACGAGCAGTACTTC,CASQEGASDEQYF
.,TRBJ1-2,few,13,TRBV7-9,TGTGCCAGCAGCTTAGGGTGGACGATCGGCTACACCTTC,CASSLGWTIGYTF
TRBD2,TRBJ2-7,few,15,TRBV3-1,TGTGCCAGCAGCCAAGGGGCTAGCGGGAGCGAGGTGCAGTACTTC,CASSQGASGSEVQYF
.,TRBJ2-7,many,17,TRBV7-2,TGTGCCAGCAGCTTAGCAAGCTTATTGGGGGCTCCCTACGAGCAGTACTTC,CASSLASLLGAPYEQYF
TRBD1,TRBJ1-1,many,15,TRBV10-3,TGTGCCATCAGTGGGAAGGACAGGGTGAACACTGAAGCTTTCTTT,CAISGKDRVNTEAFF
.,TRBJ2-7,many,11,TRBV6-1,TGTGACCATGGACAGTCCTACGAGCAGTACTTC,CDHGQSYEQYF
.,TRBJ1-2,few,15,TRBV7-2,TGTGCCAGCACCCCCACCGAGTTGAGTGGCTATGGCTACACCTTC,CASTPTELSGYGYTF
.,TRBJ2-7,.,16,TRBV14,TGTGCCAGCAGCCGGATAACGGGAGCTGAACGCTACGAGCAGTACTTC,CASSRITGAERYEQYF
.,TRBJ1-5,.,18,TRBV19,TGTGCCAGTAGTATAGTGAGGGGCCGCAAGTATAGCAATCAGCCCCAGCATTTT,CASSIVRGRKYSNQPQHF
.,TRBJ1-2,many,13,TRBV7-3,TGTGCCAGCAGCTCACAGGGCACCGATGGCTACACCTTC,CASSSQGTDGYTF
.,TRBJ2-7,many,12,TRBV7-2,TGTGCCAGCAGCTCCTCCGGGTACGAGCAGTACTTC,CASSSSGYEQYF
TRBD1,TRBJ2-1,.,15,TRBV28,TGTGCCAGCAGTTTATTACAGGGGGAATACAATGAGCAGTTCTTC,CASSLLQGEYNEQFF
.,TRBJ2-7,many,11,TRBV6-2/TRBV6-3,TGTGCCAGCAGTTATCGACTATCGCAGTACTTC,CASSYRLSQYF
TRBD1,TRBJ1-2,many,14,TRBV27,TGTGCCAGCAGTTTATACAGGGGGGTTGGTGGCTACACCTTC,CASSLYRGVGGYTF
.,TRBJ2-5,many,13,TRBV2,TGTGCCAGCAGTGAAGTTAAGGCGGGAACCCATTACTTC,CASSEVKAGTHYF
.,TRBJ1-5,.,17,TRBV12-3/TRBV12-4,TGTGCCAGCAGCCTACCTCCGGGACAAATCAGCAATCAGCCCCAGCATTTT,CASSLPPGQISNQPQHF
.,TRBJ2-1,.,16,TRBV7-2,TGTGCCAGCAGCTTAGAACCTTTGCCACCTTACAATGAGCAGTTCTTC,CASSLEPLPPYNEQFF
.,TRBJ2-5,.,14,TRBV6-5,TGTGCCAGCAGTTACGGGACCTGGGCGGAGACCCAGTACTTC,CASSYGTWAETQYF
TRBD2,TRBJ2-7,many,15,TRBV12-3/TRBV12-4,TGTGCCAGCAGTCGGGGACTAGCGGGACCCTACGAGCAGTACTTC,CASSRGLAGPYEQYF
.,TRBJ2-3,.,13,TRBV2,TGTGCCAGCAGTAGGGACAGCACAGATACGCAGTATTTT,CASSRDSTDTQYF
.,TRBJ2-5,many,13,TRBV2,TGTGCCAGCAGTGACGGATTCCAAGAGACCCAGTACTTC,CASSDGFQETQYF
.,TRBJ2-5,many,16,TRBV3-1,TGTGCCAGCAGCCAAGTTGTCGCAGTCCTTCAAGAGACCCAGTACTTC,CASSQVVAVLQETQYF
.,TRBJ1-2,many,12,TRBV6-1,TGTGCCAGCAGCCAGGACAGCTATGGCTACACCTTC,CASSQDSYGYTF
TRBD2,TRBJ2-5,many,14,TRBV11-2,TGTGCCAGCAGCCTGCTAGCGGTCCCTGGGACCCAGTACTTC,CASSLLAVPGTQYF
.,TRBJ1-2,.,13,TRBV19,TGTGCCAGTAGTATCTCCTCTAACTATGGCTACACCTTC,CASSISSNYGYTF
.,TRBJ2-7,.,12,TRBV7-9,TGTGCCAGCAGCAAGGACCCCTACGAGCAGTACTTC,CASSKDPYEQYF
TRBD1,TRBJ2-7,.,15,TRBV20-1,TGCAGTGCCCAAGACAGGGGCCTGAGCTCCTACGAGCAGTACTTC,CSAQDRGLSSYEQYF
.,TRBJ2-7,.,13,TRBV5-1,TGCGCCAGCAGCTTGGCCGCCGGGGGCGAGCAGTACTTC,CASSLAAGGEQYF
TRBD2,TRBJ2-6,many,17,TRBV3-1,TGTGCCAGCAGCCAAGATGGTAGCGGGACTGGGGCCAACGTCCTGACTTTC,CASSQDGSGTGANVLTF
.,TRBJ2-2,.,16,TRBV3-1,TGTGCCAGCAGCCAAGATCTGCCAGGGTTCACCGGGGAGCTGTTTTTT,CASSQDLPGFTGELFF
TRBD1,TRBJ1-2,many,16,TRBV2,TGTGCCAGCAGTGAACAGGGACAGGGTTCTAACTATGGCTACACCTTC,CASSEQGQGSNYGYTF
.,TRBJ1-4,.,15,TRBV7-2,TGTGCCAGCAGCTTAGGGGGCGGTACTAATGAAAAACTGTTTTTT,CASSLGGGTNEKLFF